Below, 7 T cell receptor beta chains from the same sample are listed, as sequenced in a study of cytomegalovirus exposure and HLA in healthy donors. The data were produced by immunoSEQ multiplex PCR, yet TCRdb's version contains in-frame clones alone and is incomplete. This table has more than 150,000 clones, approximately 90% appearing once. The sequencing sample was made of PBMCs. Receptor source: a man aged 18 to 29 in good health and CMV-seronegative.

This clone was counted a few times. The chain employs TRBV14 and TRBJ1-1, with TRBD1 identical over 8 bases. The CDR3 is 17 amino acids. Trimming cost V 0 bases and J 3 bases; bases outside gene matches: 9. Germline lookup yields CDR1 SGHDN and CDR2 FVKESK. CDR3 in DNA: TGTGCCAGCAGCCAAGACAGGGGGCCTGGACTGTACACTGAAGCTTTCTTT. It is translated as CASSQDRGPGLYTEAFF.

This chain joins TRBV14 and TRBJ2-7; weak D call: TRBD2 (5 bases). This CDR3 contains 15 residues. Germline V CDR1 and CDR2: SGHDN, FVKESK. V gave up 3 bases and J gave up 6 bases, with 18 bases separating them. CDR3 nucleotide sequence: TGTGCCAGCAGCCATCTTGTGAGGACTTTCGCCGAGCAGTACGTC. This translates into CASSHLVRTFAEQYV.

J is TRBJ1-4 and V is TRBV7-6; 7 positions agree with TRBD1. With 1 base clipped from V and 7 bases from J, the junction kept 6 bases outside the gene matches. The CDR3 extends over 15 amino acids. CDR1 and CDR2 from the germline V gene are SGHVS and FNYEAQ. The CDR3 region has the DNA TGTGCCAGCAGCTTAGGAGGGGGCGTAGGTGAAAAACTGTTTTTT. It translates to CASSLGGGVGEKLFF.

The chain carries TRBV5-1 and TRBJ2-7; 9 positions agree with TRBD1. From germline, CDR1 is SGHRS and CDR2 YFSETQ. The V gene end was trimmed by 4 bases and the J gene end by 3 bases; junction bases not matched to a gene: 8. CDR3 size: 15 residues. CDR3 DNA sequence: TGCGCCAGCAGCGATCCGGGACAGGGAGACTACGAGCAGTACTTC. It codes for CASSDPGQGDYEQYF.

The chain is built from TRBV28 and TRBJ2-2; D ambiguous. Trimming took off 3 bases at V and 1 base at J, with 9 bases between the two ends. Germline V lookup: CDR1 MDHEN, CDR2 SYDVKM. This CDR3 has 15 residues. CDR3 region: CASSLILVNTGELFF. The DNA of the CDR3 is TGTGCCAGCAGTTTGATACTGGTGAACACCGGGGAGCTGTTTTTT.

J is TRBJ1-5 and V is TRBV27, with a possible D match to TRBD1 (5 bases). Trimming took 8 bases from V and 4 from J, leaving 21 bases between them. This CDR3 has 16 amino acids. From germline, CDR1 is MNHEY and CDR2 SMNVEV (reference sequence). The CDR3 reads CASGMGGLAGNQPQHF. CDR3 nucleotide sequence: TGTGCCAGCGGGATGGGGGGATTAGCGGGGAATCAGCCCCAGCATTTT.

The CDR3 nucleotides are TGTGCCAGCAGTGAGAGGGAGACTGGGTCCTTTCAGCCCCAGCATTTT. This gives the protein CASSERETGSFQPQHF. The chain employs TRBV2 and TRBJ1-5; no definite D call. This CDR3 comprises 16 residues. The germline V and J ends were trimmed by 3 bases and 6 bases, with 18 bases remaining between them. Germline assignment: CDR1 SNHLY and CDR2 FYNNEI.